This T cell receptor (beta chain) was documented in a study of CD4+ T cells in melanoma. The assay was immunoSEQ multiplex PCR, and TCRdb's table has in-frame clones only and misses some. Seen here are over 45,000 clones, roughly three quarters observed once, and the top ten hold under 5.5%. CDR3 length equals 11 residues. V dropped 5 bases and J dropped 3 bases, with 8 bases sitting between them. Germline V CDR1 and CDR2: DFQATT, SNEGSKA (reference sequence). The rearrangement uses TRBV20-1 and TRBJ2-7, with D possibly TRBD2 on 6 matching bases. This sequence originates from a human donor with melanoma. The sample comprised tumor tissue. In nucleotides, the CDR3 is TGCAGTGCTGGTAGCGGCTACGAGCAGTACTTC. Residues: CSAGSGYEQYF.